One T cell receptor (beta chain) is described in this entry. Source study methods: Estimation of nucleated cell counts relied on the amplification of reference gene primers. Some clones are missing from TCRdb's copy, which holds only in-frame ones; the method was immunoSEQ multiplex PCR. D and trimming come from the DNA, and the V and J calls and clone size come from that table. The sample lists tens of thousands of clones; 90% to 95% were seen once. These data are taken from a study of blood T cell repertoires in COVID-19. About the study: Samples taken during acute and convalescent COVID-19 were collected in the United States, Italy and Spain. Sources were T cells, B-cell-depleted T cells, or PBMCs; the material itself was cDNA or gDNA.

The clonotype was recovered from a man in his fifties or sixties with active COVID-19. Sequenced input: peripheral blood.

The CDR3 bases are TGTGCCAGCAGCCGCTGGGCCGGGACAGGGACTTACTCTGGGGCCAACGTCCTGACTTTC. Its translation: CASSRWAGTGTYSGANVLTF. The genes are TRBV5-5 and TRBJ2-6, with TRBD1 identical over 9 bases. Per germline, CDR1 SGHKS and CDR2 YYEKEE (reference sequence). The V and J ends lost 4 bases and 0 bases, in that order; junction bases with no gene match: 14. This CDR3 has 20 amino acids.